Sequencing of this T cell receptor beta chain was carried out in a study of cytomegalovirus exposure and HLA in healthy donors. General study findings and limits: A prior analysis recorded that most TCR beta V segments were productive about 87% or about 30% of the time.

The PCR had 60 Vbeta and 13 Jbeta primers. Libraries were prepared by immunoSEQ multiplex PCR; TCRdb keeps only in-frame clonotypes and omits some of them. This sample carries about 180,000 clones, about 80% of them seen once, and the ten largest clones take about 2.2%. Concerning this clone itself: Its antigen is still unknown.

CDR3 length: 15 residues. CDR1 and CDR2 from the germline V gene are LNHDA and SQIVND (reference sequence). V was shortened by 5 bases and J by 1 base, with 12 bases between the two germline ends. The rearrangement links TRBV19 to TRBJ1-3, with D possibly TRBD1 on 6 matching bases. The receptor was derived from a woman in her 30s in good health and CMV-seronegative. The source material was PBMCs. CDR3 bases: TGTGCCAGTAGTCCACAGAGGGGGTCTGGAAACACCATATATTTT. It yields the protein CASSPQRGSGNTIYF. The full variable domain, rest sourced from reference TRBV19 and TRBJ1-3, is DGGITQSPKYLFRKEGQNVTLSCEQNLNHDAMYWYRQDPGQGLRLIYYSQIVNDFQKGDIAEGYSVSREKKESFPLTVTSAQKNPTAFYLCASSPQRGSGNTIYFGEGSWLTVV.